This TCR beta chain was observed in a study of T cells in Graves' hyperthyroidism and ophthalmopathy. RNA transcripts yielded amplified TCR beta CDR3 regions. The HTBI set primed first-round TCR CDR3 RT-PCR. TCRdb reprocessed the multiplex PCR reads with MiXCR, giving one entry per CDR3 protein. The data hold 250,000 to 300,000 distinct CDR3 sequences, with roughly 15% observed a single time. Germline V gene data show CDR1 as KGHSH and CDR2 as LQKENI. This CDR3 region has 14 residues. The junction had 7 bases not matched to a gene; V was cut back by 3 bases and J by 9 bases. This chain joins TRBV18 and TRBJ2-3; 9 nucleotides align to TRBD1. Sequencing was done on a sample of blood. The TCR was taken from a woman aged 50 to 60 with Graves' hyperthyroidism that later progressed to Graves' ophthalmopathy. CDR3 sequence reads: CASSPGTGQGTQYF. The CDR3 bases are TGTGCCAGCTCACCCGGGACAGGGCAGGGAACGCAGTATTTT.